This T cell receptor (beta chain) is from a study of cytomegalovirus exposure and HLA in healthy donors. The donors were healthy bone marrow donors. V lost 2 bases and J lost 5, with 12 bases in between. The CDR3 spans 14 residues. Per germline, CDR1 SGHAT and CDR2 FQNNGV. A note on this clone: As yet, its antigen is unknown.

Whole-study results and caveats: Three CMV-associated chains proved CMV antigen-specific in vitro.

Use of 60 Vbeta and 13 Jbeta primers characterized the PCR. Sequenced by immunoSEQ multiplex PCR; TCRdb stores in-frame clones only, minus some. Here the sample spans approximately 110,000 clones, 65% to 80% being singletons. This clonotype was sampled from a female donor in good health and CMV-seropositive. The chain combines TRBV11-2 with TRBJ2-5; D unclear. Sequenced sample: PBMCs. The CDR3 region is CASSLNPGSETQYF. DNA of the CDR3: TGTGCCAGCAGCTTAAATCCAGGATCGGAGACCCAGTACTTC. The full variable domain, with the rest looked up from reference TRBV11-2 and TRBJ2-5, is EAGVAQSPRYKIIEKRQSVAFWCNPISGHATLYWYQQILGQGPKLLIQFQNNGVVDDSQLPKDRFSAERLKGVDSTLKIQPAKLEDSAVYLCASSLNPGSETQYFGPGTRLLVL.